Listed below are T cell receptor beta chains from one sample, sequenced in a study of blood T cell repertoires in COVID-19. Using immunoSEQ multiplex PCR, the repertoire was profiled, and TCRdb retains in-frame clones only, with some absent. The profile covers hundreds of thousands of clones, with roughly four fifths appearing a single time and about 9% taken by the ten largest. The sequencing input was peripheral blood. These receptor sequences come from a man at least 80 years old with acute or convalescent COVID-19. Both conserved end residues are part of each CDR3. Each record gives: clone size, J gene, D gene, V gene, CDR3 protein, CDR3 DNA. The D gene is left open where the match is weak. Part of the rows lack a size; the others show once, few, many or a class for expanded clones.

clone size: -
J gene: TRBJ2-7
D gene: TRBD1
V gene: TRBV27
CDR3 protein: CASSPGTGGEQYF
CDR3 DNA: TGTGCCAGCAGCCCCGGGACAGGCGGCGAGCAGTACTTC

clone size: -
J gene: TRBJ1-1
D gene: -
V gene: TRBV2
CDR3 protein: CASSHPARQAMNTEAFF
CDR3 DNA: TGTGCCAGCAGCCATCCCGCCCGACAGGCCATGAACACTGAAGCTTTCTTT

clone size: -
J gene: TRBJ1-5
D gene: -
V gene: TRBV3-1/TRBV3-2
CDR3 protein: CASSRGGNQPQHF
CDR3 DNA: TGTGCCAGCAGCCGGGGAGGCAATCAGCCCCAGCATTTT

clone size: -
J gene: TRBJ1-5
D gene: TRBD1
V gene: TRBV3-1/TRBV3-2
CDR3 protein: CASSRTGTGEWSNQPQHF
CDR3 DNA: TGTGCCAGCAGCCGCACCGGGACAGGGGAGTGGAGCAATCAGCCCCAGCATTTT

clone size: -
J gene: TRBJ2-7
D gene: -
V gene: TRBV6-5
CDR3 protein: CASSYSSGRGYEQYF
CDR3 DNA: TGTGCCAGCAGTTACTCGAGTGGGAGAGGCTACGAGCAGTACTTC

clone size: -
J gene: TRBJ2-3
D gene: TRBD1
V gene: TRBV6-5
CDR3 protein: CASSSGQGTDTQYF
CDR3 DNA: TGTGCCAGCAGTTCGGGACAGGGGACAGATACGCAGTATTTT

clone size: once
J gene: TRBJ2-2
D gene: -
V gene: TRBV7-9
CDR3 protein: CASSFRGTGELFF
CDR3 DNA: TGTGCCAGCAGCTTCAGGGGTACCGGGGAGCTGTTTTTT

clone size: -
J gene: TRBJ1-3
D gene: -
V gene: TRBV12-3/TRBV12-4
CDR3 protein: CASSSGSGNTIYF
CDR3 DNA: TGTGCCAGCAGTTCCGGGTCTGGAAACACCATATATTTT

clone size: -
J gene: TRBJ2-2
D gene: TRBD1
V gene: TRBV28
CDR3 protein: CASRTGGRDTGELFF
CDR3 DNA: TGTGCCAGCAGGACAGGGGGCAGGGACACCGGGGAGCTGTTTTTT

clone size: -
J gene: TRBJ2-2
D gene: -
V gene: TRBV7-2
CDR3 protein: CASNQPGTGELFF
CDR3 DNA: TGTGCCAGCAACCAGCCAGGGACCGGGGAGCTGTTTTTT

clone size: -
J gene: TRBJ2-7
D gene: -
V gene: TRBV3-1/TRBV3-2
CDR3 protein: CASSHSGSEQYF
CDR3 DNA: TGTGCCAGCAGCCATTCCGGGTCCGAGCAGTACTTC

clone size: few
J gene: TRBJ2-7
D gene: TRBD1
V gene: TRBV28
CDR3 protein: CASSPTQGRAYEQYF
CDR3 DNA: TGTGCCAGCAGTCCCACACAGGGGAGAGCCTACGAGCAGTACTTC

clone size: -
J gene: TRBJ1-1
D gene: -
V gene: TRBV6-5
CDR3 protein: CASSSITGNTEAFF
CDR3 DNA: TGTGCCAGCAGTTCAATTACAGGGAACACTGAAGCTTTCTTT

clone size: -
J gene: TRBJ2-1
D gene: TRBD2
V gene: TRBV9
CDR3 protein: CASSVIAGGPYNEQFF
CDR3 DNA: TGTGCCAGCAGCGTAATAGCGGGAGGGCCCTACAATGAGCAGTTCTTC

clone size: -
J gene: TRBJ2-5
D gene: -
V gene: TRBV14
CDR3 protein: CASSQVRGETQYF
CDR3 DNA: TGTGCCAGCAGCCAAGTCAGAGGGGAGACCCAGTACTTC

clone size: -
J gene: TRBJ2-7
D gene: -
V gene: TRBV20-1
CDR3 protein: CSASRGRGSYEQYF
CDR3 DNA: TGCAGTGCTAGTCGGGGCAGGGGTTCCTACGAGCAGTACTTC

clone size: few
J gene: TRBJ1-2
D gene: -
V gene: TRBV6-1
CDR3 protein: CASSENPMSATNYGYTF
CDR3 DNA: TGTGCCAGCAGTGAAAACCCCATGTCCGCTACTAACTATGGCTACACCTTC

clone size: -
J gene: TRBJ2-2
D gene: -
V gene: TRBV28
CDR3 protein: CATYSGTLNTGELFF
CDR3 DNA: TGTGCCACCTACTCCGGGACACTGAACACCGGGGAGCTGTTTTTT

clone size: once
J gene: TRBJ2-3
D gene: TRBD2
V gene: TRBV6-2/TRBV6-3
CDR3 protein: CASSYPYGLAGDHTQYF
CDR3 DNA: TGTGCCAGCAGTTACCCTTATGGACTAGCGGGGGATCATACGCAGTATTTT

clone size: -
J gene: TRBJ2-7
D gene: TRBD1
V gene: TRBV11-2
CDR3 protein: CASSSGQVFSYEQYF
CDR3 DNA: TGTGCCAGCAGCTCGGGACAGGTCTTTTCTTACGAGCAGTACTTC

clone size: -
J gene: TRBJ1-5
D gene: -
V gene: TRBV5-1
CDR3 protein: CASGGRPQHF
CDR3 DNA: TGCGCCAGCGGGGGGAGGCCCCAGCATTTT

clone size: once
J gene: TRBJ2-1
D gene: TRBD2
V gene: TRBV18
CDR3 protein: CASSPLAGGRTYNEQFF
CDR3 DNA: TGTGCCAGCTCGCCACTAGCGGGAGGGCGAACATACAATGAGCAGTTCTTC

clone size: -
J gene: TRBJ2-1
D gene: TRBD2
V gene: TRBV6-5
CDR3 protein: CASSSKLAESYNEQFF
CDR3 DNA: TGTGCCAGCAGTTCCAAACTAGCGGAGTCCTACAATGAGCAGTTCTTC

clone size: -
J gene: TRBJ1-3
D gene: -
V gene: TRBV28
CDR3 protein: CASTGAGNTIYF
CDR3 DNA: TGTGCCAGCACCGGGGCTGGAAACACCATATATTTT

clone size: -
J gene: TRBJ2-3
D gene: -
V gene: TRBV19
CDR3 protein: CASSILRGSTDTQYF
CDR3 DNA: TGTGCCAGTAGTATCTTAAGGGGGAGCACAGATACGCAGTATTTT

clone size: -
J gene: TRBJ2-7
D gene: -
V gene: TRBV7-9
CDR3 protein: CASSSDRLLRGWYEQYF
CDR3 DNA: TGTGCCAGCAGCTCCGACAGACTGCTCAGGGGATGGTACGAGCAGTACTTC

clone size: -
J gene: TRBJ2-1
D gene: TRBD2
V gene: TRBV30
CDR3 protein: CAWRPTSGSASGNEQFF
CDR3 DNA: TGTGCCTGGAGGCCCACTAGCGGGAGTGCGTCGGGAAATGAGCAGTTCTTC

clone size: -
J gene: TRBJ2-1
D gene: TRBD2
V gene: TRBV2
CDR3 protein: CASSTLAGVYNEQFF
CDR3 DNA: TGTGCCAGCAGCACCCTAGCGGGAGTCTACAATGAGCAGTTCTTC

clone size: -
J gene: TRBJ1-1
D gene: -
V gene: TRBV5-8
CDR3 protein: CASSYLRGSMNTEAFF
CDR3 DNA: TGTGCCAGCAGCTATCTAAGGGGTTCCATGAACACTGAAGCTTTCTTT

clone size: -
J gene: TRBJ2-1
D gene: TRBD1
V gene: TRBV9
CDR3 protein: CASSVVSGTGTNEQFF
CDR3 DNA: TGTGCCAGCAGCGTAGTATCTGGGACAGGGACGAATGAGCAGTTCTTC

clone size: -
J gene: TRBJ1-6
D gene: TRBD1
V gene: TRBV3-1/TRBV3-2
CDR3 protein: CASSQTGSSYNSPLHF
CDR3 DNA: TGTGCCAGCAGCCAGACAGGGAGCTCCTATAATTCACCCCTCCACTTT